These 19 T cell receptor beta chains came from one sample sequenced in a study of blood T cell repertoires in COVID-19. TCRdb's table, derived via immunoSEQ multiplex PCR, lists solely in-frame clones and lacks some. The profile covers roughly 280,000 clones, with approximately 83% appearing a single time and approximately 10% taken by the ten largest. The sequenced sample consisted of peripheral blood. The source of these receptors is a woman aged 65 to 85 with acute or convalescent COVID-19.

The gene calls are TRBV2 and TRBJ2-1, with D possibly matching TRBD2 (5 bases). Trimming removed 4 bases at V and 10 bases at J, with 11 bases between. Germline V gene sequence: CDR1 SNHLY, CDR2 FYNNEI. The CDR3 loop spans 12 amino acids. CDR3 sequence: CASSGEYSEQFF. The DNA of the CDR3 is TGTGCCAGCAGTGGGGAGTATTCAGAGCAGTTCTTC.

This clone was found once. The V and J genes are TRBV6-4 and TRBJ1-2, with D maybe TRBD1 (5 bases). Trimming left V 2 bases short and J 4 bases short, with 17 bases between. CDR3 length: 16 amino acids. Germline V CDR1 and CDR2: MRHNA, SNTAGT. For the CDR3, the DNA is TGTGCCAGCAGTGACCCCATGGGCTTTGGGGCCTATGGCTACACCTTC. Its translation: CASSDPMGFGAYGYTF.

This clone was found once. The chain has TRBV7-2 and TRBJ1-4; weak D call: TRBD1 (6 bases). Germline-derived CDR1 and CDR2 are SGHTA and FQGNSA. The CDR3 is 15 residues long. With 0 bases removed from V and 5 bases from J, the gap between germline ends came to 10 bases. As DNA, the CDR3 is TGTGCCAGCAGCTTAGCACAGGGATCAAATGAAAAACTGTTTTTT. Encoded protein: CASSLAQGSNEKLFF.

The genes are TRBV7-9 and TRBJ2-7; TRBD2 might be the D (6 bases). The germline V gene has CDR1 SEHNR and CDR2 FQNEAQ (reference sequence). The CDR3 length is 13 residues. With 1 base removed from V and 3 bases from J, the gap between germline ends came to 7 bases. As DNA, the CDR3 is TGTGCCAGCAGCTTAGGGGGGGTCTACGAGCAGTACTTC. It translates to CASSLGGVYEQYF. Complete variable domain (other parts from reference TRBV7-9 and TRBJ2-7): DTGVSQNPRHKITKRGQNVTFRCDPISEHNRLYWYRQTLGQGPEFLTYFQNEAQLEKSRLLSDRFSAERPKGSFSTLEIQRTEQGDSAMYLCASSLGGVYEQYFGPGTRLTVT.

This clone has more than one count but fewer than ten. CDR3: CASSPGTGGYTF. The CDR3 DNA sequence: TGTGCCAGCAGCCCGGGGACAGGGGGCTACACCTTC. The chain carries TRBV9 and TRBJ1-2; 9 bases match TRBD1. Germline V gene data show CDR1 as SGDLS and CDR2 as YYNGEE. With V trimmed by 4 bases and J by 8 bases, 3 bases remained unmatched. The CDR3 runs 12 residues.

The V and J genes are TRBV7-2 and TRBJ1-4; weak D call: TRBD1 (6 bases). Germline V gene data show CDR1 as SGHTA and CDR2 as FQGNSA. CDR3 size: 17 residues. The V and J ends lost 5 bases and 0 bases respectively, with 16 bases between them. CDR3 sequence (DNA): TGTGCCAGCAGCCGCAATGCCGGGACATCAACTAATGAAAAACTGTTTTTT. Residues: CASSRNAGTSTNEKLFF.

This clone appeared a single time. The V gene is TRBV5-1, the J gene TRBJ1-1; D unclear. The CDR3 contains 14 residues. The V gene's germline CDR1 is SGHRS and CDR2 YFSETQ. V lost 4 bases, J lost 8 bases, and 18 bases lay in between. The CDR3 sequence: CASSHIPGDREAFF. The CDR3 DNA follows: TGCGCCAGCAGCCATATACCAGGTGACCGGGAAGCTTTCTTT.

The CDR3 here is CASSYSRLAEQYF. The CDR3 DNA reads TGTGCCAGCAGTTACTCGAGGCTAGCCGAGCAGTACTTC. The chain couples TRBV6-5 to TRBJ2-7; a weak D match, TRBD2 (5 bases). Between the trimmed V and J ends, which lost 0 bases and 6 bases, there was a span of 9 bases. Germline assignment: CDR1 MNHEY and CDR2 SVGAGI. The CDR3 totals 13 residues.

The gene calls are TRBV19 and TRBJ2-2; 10 positions match TRBD2. Germline CDR1 reads LNHDA; CDR2 reads SQIVND (reference sequence). Unmatched junction bases numbered 5, after V lost 6 bases and J lost 4 bases. The CDR3 has 15 residues. The CDR3 is CASSSSGGSTGELFF. In nucleotides, the CDR3 is TGTGCCAGTAGCTCTAGCGGGGGTTCCACCGGGGAGCTGTTTTTT.

The V call is TRBV28, the J call TRBJ1-2; D is uncertain. The germline CDR1 and CDR2 sequences are MDHEN and SYDVKM. The CDR3 contains 11 residues. Trimming stripped 6 bases from V and 8 bases from J, with 10 bases between. CDR3 loop: CASSRHFGYTF. CDR3 DNA sequence: TGTGCCAGCAGCCGTCACTTCGGCTACACCTTC.

The chain carries TRBV30 and TRBJ1-1, with D possibly matching TRBD1 (5 bases). The CDR3 loop spans 13 amino acids. The germline gives CDR1 GTSNPN, CDR2 SVGIG (reference sequence). The germline V and J ends were trimmed by 2 bases and 0 bases, with 7 bases remaining between them. The CDR3: CAWSQQVNTEAFF. The CDR3 coding sequence is TGTGCCTGGAGTCAACAGGTGAACACTGAAGCTTTCTTT.

V is TRBV6-5 and J is TRBJ2-2, with D unclear. Germline-derived CDR1 and CDR2 are MNHEY and SVGAGI. Trimming shortened V by 8 bases and J by 4 bases, and 8 bases separated the two germline ends. This CDR3 contains 12 residues. For the CDR3, the DNA is TGTGCCAGCCCCAGTGTCACCGGGGAGCTGTTTTTT. This encodes CASPSVTGELFF.

The gene calls are TRBV4-1 and TRBJ2-2; 11 bases match TRBD2. Germline lookup yields CDR1 MGHRA and CDR2 YSYEKL. CDR3 length: 14 amino acids. V was clipped by 10 bases and J by 5 bases; unmatched bases: 6. The DNA for the CDR3 is TGCGCCACCTCTAGCGGGGGGACGACCGGGGAGCTGTTTTTT. As protein: CATSSGGTTGELFF.

The V and J genes are TRBV3-1 (or the pseudogene TRBV3-2) and TRBJ2-5, with 7 nucleotides matching TRBD2. Trimming at V came to 5 bases and at J to 3 bases, leaving 6 bases not matched to a gene. CDR1 LGHDT and CDR2 YNNKEL come from the germline V gene (reference sequence). The CDR3 runs 14 residues. CDR3 in amino acids: CASSFTSVKETQYF. The CDR3, as DNA: TGTGCCAGCAGCTTTACTAGCGTTAAAGAGACCCAGTACTTC.

The V gene is TRBV4-1, the J gene TRBJ2-3, with 7 nucleotides matching TRBD1. The CDR3 extends over 16 amino acids. V lost 1 base to trimming and J lost 2 bases; unmatched junction nucleotides: 6. From germline, CDR1 is MGHRA and CDR2 YSYEKL. CDR3 DNA sequence: TGCGCCAGCAGCCAAGCTTCCGGGACAGCCACAGATACGCAGTATTTT. Translation: CASSQASGTATDTQYF.

As concerns this clone: One end of the junction does not line up with germline, which may come from a read error. This sequence joins TRBV23-1 and TRBJ1-2; D possibly corresponds to TRBD1 (5 bases). TRBV23-1 carries the ORF label, with uncertain function. This CDR3 contains 10 residues. In DNA form, the CDR3 reads TGCGCCAGCAGCCCAATCGGGGGTTTTTTC. It translates to CASSPIGGFF.

The sample holds a few counts of this clone. CDR3 coding DNA: TGTGCCAGCAGTGAGGGGGGTGGCACTGAAGCTTTCTTT. Encoded protein: CASSEGGGTEAFF. The J gene is TRBJ1-1, the V gene TRBV2, with a possible D match to TRBD1 (5 bases). The germline CDR1 and CDR2 sequences are SNHLY and FYNNEI. Trimming took 3 bases from V and 4 from J, leaving 9 bases between them. The CDR3 is 13 residues long.

This sequence joins TRBV9 and TRBJ2-1, with 11 bases identical to TRBD2. J was trimmed by 8 bases and V by 2 bases; bases with no gene match: 6. The germline gives CDR1 SGDLS, CDR2 YYNGEE. This CDR3 contains 15 residues. The DNA of the CDR3 is TGTGCCAGCAGCGTTAGCGGGGGGGCGTTGGATGAGCAGTTCTTC. The encoded protein is CASSVSGGALDEQFF.

The chain carries TRBV12-3 or TRBV12-4 and TRBJ2-5, with D possibly being TRBD1 (5 bases). V was shortened by 3 bases and J by 5 bases, with 7 bases between the two germline ends. This CDR3 spans 12 amino acids. The CDR3 sequence is CASSFSGETQYF. The CDR3 DNA sequence: TGTGCCAGCAGTTTCTCAGGGGAGACCCAGTACTTC.